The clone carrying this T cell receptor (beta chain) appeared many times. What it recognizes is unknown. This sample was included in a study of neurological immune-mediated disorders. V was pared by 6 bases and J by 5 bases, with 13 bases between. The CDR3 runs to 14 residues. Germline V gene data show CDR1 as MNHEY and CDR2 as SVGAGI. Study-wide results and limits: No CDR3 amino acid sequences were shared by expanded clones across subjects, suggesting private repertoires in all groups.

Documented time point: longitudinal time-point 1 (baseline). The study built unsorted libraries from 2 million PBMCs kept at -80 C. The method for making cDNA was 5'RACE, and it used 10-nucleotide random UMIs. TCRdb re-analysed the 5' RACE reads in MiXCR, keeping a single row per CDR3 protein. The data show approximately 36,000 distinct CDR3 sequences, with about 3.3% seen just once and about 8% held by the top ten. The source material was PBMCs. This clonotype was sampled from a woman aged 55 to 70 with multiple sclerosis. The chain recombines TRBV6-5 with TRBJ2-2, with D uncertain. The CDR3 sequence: CASSVQRWTGELFF. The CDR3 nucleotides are TGTGCCAGCAGCGTACAGCGTTGGACCGGGGAGCTGTTTTTT.